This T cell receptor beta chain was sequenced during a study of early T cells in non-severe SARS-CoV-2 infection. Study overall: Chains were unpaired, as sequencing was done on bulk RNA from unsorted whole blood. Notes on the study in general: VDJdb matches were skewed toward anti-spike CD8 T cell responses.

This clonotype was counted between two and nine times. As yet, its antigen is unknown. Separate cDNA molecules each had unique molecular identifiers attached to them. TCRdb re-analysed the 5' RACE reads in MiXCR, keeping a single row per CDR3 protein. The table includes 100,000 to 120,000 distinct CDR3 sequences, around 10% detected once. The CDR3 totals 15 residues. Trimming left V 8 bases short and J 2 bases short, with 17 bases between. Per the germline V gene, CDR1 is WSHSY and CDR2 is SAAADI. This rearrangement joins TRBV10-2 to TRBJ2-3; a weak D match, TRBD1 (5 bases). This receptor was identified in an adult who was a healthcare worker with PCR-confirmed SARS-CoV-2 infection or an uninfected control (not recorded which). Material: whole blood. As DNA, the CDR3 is TGCGCCAGCTCTCCATCCAGGGTGGTCACAGATACGCAGTATTTT. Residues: CASSPSRVVTDTQYF.